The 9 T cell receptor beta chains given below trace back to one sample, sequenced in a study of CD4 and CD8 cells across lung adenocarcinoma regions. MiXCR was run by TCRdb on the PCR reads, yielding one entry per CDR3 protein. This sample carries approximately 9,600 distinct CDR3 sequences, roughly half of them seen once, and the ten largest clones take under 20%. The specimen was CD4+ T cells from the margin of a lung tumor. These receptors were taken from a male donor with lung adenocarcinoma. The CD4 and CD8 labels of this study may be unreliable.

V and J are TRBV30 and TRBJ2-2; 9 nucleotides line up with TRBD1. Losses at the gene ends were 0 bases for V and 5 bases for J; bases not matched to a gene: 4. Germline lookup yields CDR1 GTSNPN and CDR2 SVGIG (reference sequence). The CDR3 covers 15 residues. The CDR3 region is CAWSVRDRETGELFF. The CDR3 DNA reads TGTGCCTGGAGTGTACGGGACAGGGAGACCGGGGAGCTGTTTTTT.

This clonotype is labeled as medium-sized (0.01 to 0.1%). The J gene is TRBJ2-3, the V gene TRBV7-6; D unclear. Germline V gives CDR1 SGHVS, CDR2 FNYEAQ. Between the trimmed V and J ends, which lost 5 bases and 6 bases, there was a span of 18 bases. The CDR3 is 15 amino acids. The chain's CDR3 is CASSPLAGSPDTQYF. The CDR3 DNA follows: TGTGCCAGCAGCCCCTTAGCCGGGTCTCCGGATACGCAGTATTTT.

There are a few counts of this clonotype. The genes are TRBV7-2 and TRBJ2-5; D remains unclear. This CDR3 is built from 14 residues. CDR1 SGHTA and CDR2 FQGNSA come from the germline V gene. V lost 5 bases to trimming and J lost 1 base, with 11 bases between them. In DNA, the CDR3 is TGTGCCAGCAGCCCCAGACAATCCCAAGAGACCCAGTACTTC. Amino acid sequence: CASSPRQSQETQYF.

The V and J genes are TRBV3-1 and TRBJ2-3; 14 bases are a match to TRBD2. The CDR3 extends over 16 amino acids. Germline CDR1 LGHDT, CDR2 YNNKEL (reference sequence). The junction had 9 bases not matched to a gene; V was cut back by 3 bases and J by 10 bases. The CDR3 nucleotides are TGTGCCAGCAGCCAGGGACTAGCGGGAGTCTCTATTGCGCAGTATTTT. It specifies CASSQGLAGVSIAQYF.

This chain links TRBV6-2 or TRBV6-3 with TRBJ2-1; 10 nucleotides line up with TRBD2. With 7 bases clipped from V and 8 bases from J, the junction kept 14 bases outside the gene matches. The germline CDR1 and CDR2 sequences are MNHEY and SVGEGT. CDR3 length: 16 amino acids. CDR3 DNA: TGTGCCAGCACCCCCTGGCTAGCGGGAGTTATCGATGAGCAGTTCTTC. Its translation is CASTPWLAGVIDEQFF.

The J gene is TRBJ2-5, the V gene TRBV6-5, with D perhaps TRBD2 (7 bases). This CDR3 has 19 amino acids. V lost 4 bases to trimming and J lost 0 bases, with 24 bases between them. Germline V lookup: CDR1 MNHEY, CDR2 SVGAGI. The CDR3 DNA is TGTGCCAGCAGTTCCTCCGGAGGAGCCGGGGGGCGTGACCAAGAGACCCAGTACTTC. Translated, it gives CASSSSGGAGGRDQETQYF.

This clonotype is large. CDR3 sequence (DNA): TGTGCCAGCAGTTTCGGCAGGGGACACTACGAGCAGTACTTC. This codes for CASSFGRGHYEQYF. The chain combines TRBV27 with TRBJ2-5; a weak D match, TRBD1 (6 bases). TRBJ2-7 explains the end of the DNA better; the J call may be wrong. CDR3 length: 14 amino acids. Germline lookup yields CDR1 MNHEY and CDR2 SMNVEV (reference sequence).

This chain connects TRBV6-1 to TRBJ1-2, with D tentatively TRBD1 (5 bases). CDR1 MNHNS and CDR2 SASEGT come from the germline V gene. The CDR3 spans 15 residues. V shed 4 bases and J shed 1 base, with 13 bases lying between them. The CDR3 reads CASSVTEKLNYGYTF. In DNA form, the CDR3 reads TGTGCCAGCAGTGTGACAGAAAAACTTAACTATGGCTACACCTTC.

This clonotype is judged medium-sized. For the CDR3, the DNA is TGTGCCAGCAGTACCAGTCTCTACAATGAGCAGTTCTTC. It specifies CASSTSLYNEQFF. The chain links TRBV7-8 to TRBJ2-1, with unresolved D. Germline V lookup: CDR1 SGHVS, CDR2 FQNEAQ. The ends were cut back, 6 bases at V and 3 bases at J, with 9 bases in the middle. The CDR3 sequence is 13 residues long.